Following are 24 T cell receptor beta chains from one sample sequenced in a study. The TRBV12-4/TRBJ1-2 clonotypes were amplified using barcode primers with ligated adaptors. TCRdb ran MiXCR on the multiplex PCR reads and lists one entry per CDR3 protein. This table holds some 2,500 distinct CDR3 sequences, approximately 4.8% found once. The sequenced sample consisted of naive CD4+ T cells sorted from blood. Subset reported: naive CD4+ T cells, CD4+CD45RA+CD25-. Every receptor here comes from a female donor with breast cancer.

This clonotype was detected many times. The chain combines TRBV12-3 or TRBV12-4 with TRBJ1-2; D is unresolved. The CDR3 runs to 15 residues. The V gene lost 10 bases and the J gene lost 4 bases, with 22 bases spanning the gap. This CDR3 reads CATDDLYGGGYGYTF. Here the CDR3 DNA reads TGTGCCACCGATGACCTTTATGGAGGTGGCTATGGCTACACCTTC.

This clonotype is medium-sized within its sample. V gene TRBV12-3 or TRBV12-4 combines with J gene TRBJ1-2; 9 positions match TRBD1. The CDR3 is 13 amino acids. The V gene end was trimmed by 9 bases and the J gene end by 14 bases; junction bases not matched to a gene: 16. CDR3 nucleotide sequence: TGTGCCAGTTTCAACAAGCGGGACAGGGTTTGGACCTTC. Translated: CASFNKRDRVWTF.

This clonotype is large within its sample. The chain joins TRBV12-3 or TRBV12-4 to TRBJ1-2; D might be TRBD1 (5 bases). The V end lost 3 bases, the J end lost 5 bases, and 10 bases lay between the germline ends. The CDR3 is made up of 13 amino acids. DNA of the CDR3: TGTGCCAGCAGTTTGCGACAGCAGTATGGCTACACCTTC. This codes for CASSLRQQYGYTF.

This clonotype is medium-sized. The chain links TRBV12-3 or TRBV12-4 to TRBJ1-2; 8 bases are shared with TRBD1. The CDR3 is 15 amino acids. Trimming cost V 6 bases and J 1 base; bases outside gene matches: 7. CDR3 bases: TGTGCCAGCAGCCGGGGACAGGCTTATAACTATGGCTACACCTTC. Its translation: CASSRGQAYNYGYTF.

In this sample, this clonotype is medium-sized (0.01 to 0.1%). V usage is TRBV12-3 or TRBV12-4 and J usage is TRBJ1-2; D is possibly TRBD1 (6 bases). V was clipped by 6 bases and J by 0 bases, with 14 bases between them. The CDR3 is 15 residues long. The CDR3: CASRIRGQTNYGYTF. CDR3 in DNA: TGTGCCAGCAGGATCAGGGGCCAGACTAACTATGGCTACACCTTC.

In its sample, this clonotype ranks as medium-sized. The chain employs TRBV12-3 or TRBV12-4 and TRBJ1-2; the D is unclear. The CDR3 consists of 13 residues. The V and J ends lost 7 bases and 7 bases respectively, with 16 bases between them. The CDR3 DNA sequence: TGTGCCAGCAACATGGACGGCGAGCGTGGCTACACCTTC. It is translated as CASNMDGERGYTF.

This clonotype is labeled medium-sized. Here the CDR3 DNA reads TGTGCCAGCACCCAGACAGGGAGCAATGGCTACACCTTC. Amino acid sequence: CASTQTGSNGYTF. The rearrangement links TRBV12-3 or TRBV12-4 to TRBJ1-2; 7 nucleotides align to TRBD1. This CDR3 has 13 amino acids. The ends lost 7 bases at V and 6 bases at J; junction bases unmatched: 8.

By share of the sample, this clonotype is medium-sized (0.01 to 0.1%). The V and J genes are TRBV12-3 or TRBV12-4 and TRBJ1-2; no clear D gene. The CDR3 spans 12 residues. Trimming took 5 bases from V and 4 from J, leaving 8 bases between them. The CDR3 DNA reads as TGTGCCAGCAGTAGCTACGGCTATGGCTACACCTTC. Its translation is CASSSYGYGYTF.

Sample share makes this clonotype medium-sized (0.01 to 0.1%). The V gene is TRBV12-3 or TRBV12-4, the J gene TRBJ1-2; D unresolved. V lost 5 bases to trimming and J lost 7 bases, with 17 bases between them. This CDR3 spans 14 amino acids. The chain's CDR3 is CASSARVGFSGYTF. CDR3 bases: TGTGCCAGCAGTGCCCGGGTGGGTTTCTCTGGCTACACCTTC.

This clonotype is termed medium-sized (0.01 to 0.1%). The rearrangement uses TRBV12-3 or TRBV12-4 and TRBJ1-2, with D uncertain. The CDR3 length is 11 residues. Between the trimmed V and J ends, which lost 9 bases and 0 bases, there was a span of 5 bases. The CDR3 reads CASGANYGYTF. The CDR3 coding sequence is TGTGCCAGTGGGGCTAACTATGGCTACACCTTC.

This clonotype is medium-sized (0.01 to 0.1%) within its sample. The chain uses TRBV12-3 or TRBV12-4 and TRBJ1-2; tentative D call: TRBD1 (6 bases). The CDR3 loop spans 13 amino acids. V was shortened by 5 bases and J by 5 bases, with 12 bases between the two germline ends. DNA of the CDR3: TGTGCCAGCAGTCTGGACAGAAAGTATGGCTACACCTTC. Translating it yields CASSLDRKYGYTF.

This clonotype rates as medium-sized. V gene TRBV12-3 or TRBV12-4 combines with J gene TRBJ1-2; no reliable D call. This CDR3 has 13 residues. Trimming left V 3 bases short and J 8 bases short, with 13 bases between. The CDR3 spells CASSFLVQEGYTF. In nucleotides, the CDR3 is TGTGCCAGCAGTTTCCTTGTTCAGGAAGGCTACACCTTC.

This clonotype rates as medium-sized. This sequence joins TRBV12-3 or TRBV12-4 and TRBJ1-2; 7 nucleotides match TRBD1. J lost 0 bases, V lost 10 bases, and 8 bases had no gene match. The CDR3 has 14 amino acids. The chain's CDR3 is CAILGQTPNYGYTF. CDR3 in DNA: TGTGCCATCCTGGGACAGACACCTAACTATGGCTACACCTTC.

This clonotype was seen repeatedly, ten times or more. The rearrangement uses TRBV12-3 or TRBV12-4 and TRBJ1-2; perhaps TRBD1 as D (6 bases). V was cut by 3 bases and J by 7 bases, with 15 bases left in between. CDR3 length equals 14 residues. CDR3 sequence reads: CASSLSSGERGYTF. DNA of the CDR3: TGTGCCAGCAGTTTGTCGTCAGGGGAACGTGGCTACACCTTC.

This clonotype is categorized as medium-sized. The gene calls are TRBV12-3 or TRBV12-4 and TRBJ1-2, with 7 bases aligning to TRBD1. The length of the CDR3 is 14 residues. V dropped 5 bases and J dropped 8; count of bases not matched to a gene: 11. This chain's CDR3 is CASSRDSLARGYTF. The CDR3 DNA follows: TGTGCCAGCAGTCGGGACAGCCTGGCGCGGGGCTACACCTTC.

By sample share, this clonotype is medium-sized (0.01 to 0.1%). The chain has TRBV12-3 or TRBV12-4 and TRBJ1-2; D is undetermined. Trimming took 2 bases from V and 3 from J, leaving 16 bases between them. This CDR3 contains 16 residues. CDR3 residues: CASSLNGWAEDYGYTF. CDR3 sequence (DNA): TGTGCCAGCAGTTTAAACGGTTGGGCAGAAGACTATGGCTACACCTTC.

V gene TRBV12-3 or TRBV12-4 combines with J gene TRBJ1-2; perhaps TRBD1 as D (6 bases). The germline V and J ends were trimmed by 7 bases and 7 bases, with 10 bases remaining between them. The CDR3 spans 11 residues. CDR3 sequence reads: CASTSRGGYTF. Written as DNA, the CDR3 is TGTGCCAGCACCTCCAGGGGTGGCTACACCTTC.

Sample share makes this clonotype medium-sized. The J gene is TRBJ1-2, the V gene TRBV12-3 or TRBV12-4, with no clear D. There are 13 residues in the CDR3. With 10 bases removed from V and 7 bases from J, the gap between germline ends came to 19 bases. CDR3 region: CATYEPLKGGYTF. The CDR3 nucleotides read TGTGCCACCTACGAACCGTTAAAGGGTGGCTACACCTTC.

This clonotype ranks as medium-sized. The genes are TRBV12-3 or TRBV12-4 and TRBJ1-2; unclear D gene. CDR3 length: 16 amino acids. V was pared by 4 bases and J by 1 base, with 16 bases between. The CDR3 DNA sequence: TGTGCCAGCAGTTCCACCAGGTCGTTTGGTAACTATGGCTACACCTTC. Protein: CASSSTRSFGNYGYTF.

This clonotype ranks as medium-sized. The rearrangement joins TRBV12-3 or TRBV12-4 to TRBJ1-2; D remains unclear. Trimming shortened V by 7 bases and J by 8 bases, and 17 bases separated the two germline ends. The CDR3 length is 13 residues. CDR3 residues: CASTDGQPGGYTF. The CDR3 coding sequence is TGTGCCAGCACCGACGGGCAGCCAGGCGGCTACACCTTC.

This clonotype counts as medium-sized. The rearrangement uses TRBV12-3 or TRBV12-4 and TRBJ1-2, with D possibly being TRBD1 (5 bases). Trimming shortened V by 5 bases and J by 8 bases, and 12 bases separated the two germline ends. This CDR3 contains 12 residues. CDR3 region: CASSPRGWGYTF. Here the CDR3 DNA reads TGTGCCAGCAGTCCGAGGGGTTGGGGCTACACCTTC.

This clonotype is judged medium-sized. The CDR3 protein is CASSTGQGDGYTF. The CDR3 region has the DNA TGTGCCAGCAGTACGGGACAGGGAGACGGCTACACCTTC. The chain couples TRBV12-3 or TRBV12-4 to TRBJ1-2, with 9 nucleotides matching TRBD1. This CDR3 has 13 amino acids. V shed 5 bases, J shed 8 bases, and the junction held 6 bases outside the gene matches.

This clonotype is medium-sized (0.01 to 0.1%) in the sample. This chain uses TRBV12-3 or TRBV12-4 with TRBJ1-2; unclear D gene. V dropped 3 bases and J dropped 0 bases, with 8 bases sitting between them. CDR3 length: 14 amino acids. The DNA of the CDR3 is TGTGCCAGCAGTTTTGGAGGGACTAACTATGGCTACACCTTC. Protein: CASSFGGTNYGYTF.

Within the sample, this clonotype is medium-sized. The rearrangement joins TRBV12-3 or TRBV12-4 to TRBJ1-2; D gene ambiguous. This CDR3 has 13 residues. V was pared by 9 bases and J by 4 bases, with 15 bases between. CDR3 loop: CASRPKVGYGYTF. The CDR3 bases are TGTGCCAGTCGTCCCAAGGTTGGCTATGGCTACACCTTC.